The 16 T cell receptor beta chains given below trace back to one sample, sequenced in a study of T cell clones after liver transplantation. Sequenced by immunoSEQ multiplex PCR; TCRdb stores in-frame clones only, minus some. This repertoire shows tens of thousands of clones, roughly 92% found once; its top ten account for more than 0.85%. The specimen comprised CD4+ T cells from blood, sampled nearly 26 months after liver transplant. Source of these receptors: a human patient who received a liver transplant. The T cells may come from the graft donor.

The J gene is TRBJ2-2, the V gene TRBV6-4; 15 nucleotides match TRBD2. J was trimmed by 0 bases and V by 2 bases; bases with no gene match: 7. The CDR3 extends over 20 amino acids. Germline assignment: CDR1 MRHNA and CDR2 SNTAGT. The CDR3 nucleotides are TGTGCCAGCAGTGACCCTTCGGGACTAGCGGGAGGTGCGAACACCGGGGAGCTGTTTTTT. Residues: CASSDPSGLAGGANTGELFF.

The gene calls are TRBV18 and TRBJ2-7; 12 bases are shared with TRBD1. Germline trimming cut 3 bases from V and 3 bases from J; bases unmatched to any gene: 6. Germline V gene data show CDR1 as KGHSH and CDR2 as LQKENI. The CDR3 is made up of 16 amino acids. The DNA for the CDR3 is TGTGCCAGCTCACCGCAGGGACAGGGGGCTAACTACGAGCAGTACTTC. It translates to CASSPQGQGANYEQYF.

The J gene is TRBJ2-2, the V gene TRBV7-3, with 10 bases matching TRBD2. V dropped 2 bases and J dropped 7; count of bases not matched to a gene: 1. The CDR3 consists of 14 residues. The germline CDR1 and CDR2 sequences are SGHTA and FQGTGA. The CDR3 protein is CASSLASGSGELFF. The CDR3 nucleotides are TGTGCCAGCAGCTTAGCTAGCGGGAGCGGGGAGCTGTTTTTT.

V is TRBV6-5 and J is TRBJ2-5, with D possibly called TRBD1 or TRBD2 (5 bases each). CDR1 and CDR2 from the germline V gene are MNHEY and SVGAGI. CDR3 length: 14 amino acids. The V and J ends lost 0 bases and 2 bases respectively, with 7 bases between them. CDR3: CASSYSGVQETQYF. The CDR3 region has the DNA TGTGCCAGCAGTTACTCGGGGGTGCAAGAGACCCAGTACTTC.

The V gene is TRBV7-3, the J gene TRBJ2-2; a weak D match, TRBD2 (5 bases). Germline V gives CDR1 SGHTA, CDR2 FQGTGA. The CDR3 contains 14 residues. The V and J ends lost 8 bases and 0 bases respectively, with 10 bases between them. The CDR3 sequence: CASQEASNTGELFF. CDR3 nucleotides: TGTGCCAGCCAGGAGGCTTCGAACACCGGGGAGCTGTTTTTT. Full variable domain (remainder filled in from reference TRBV7-3 and TRBJ2-2): GAGVSQTPSNKVTEKGKYVELRCDPISGHTALYWYRQSLGQGPEFLIYFQGTGAADDSGLPNDRFFAVRPEGSVSTLKIQRTERGDSAVYLCASQEASNTGELFFGEGSRLTVL.

V gene TRBV7-8 combines with J gene TRBJ2-3; 10 bases agree with TRBD2. Germline CDR1 reads SGHVS; CDR2 reads FQNEAQ. The J segment lost 1 base and the V segment lost 0 bases, leaving 10 bases of the junction unmatched. This CDR3 spans 19 amino acids. The CDR3: CASSLARLGLAIGTDTQYF. CDR3 sequence (DNA): TGTGCCAGCAGCTTAGCGCGATTGGGACTAGCGATCGGCACAGATACGCAGTATTTT.

This chain connects TRBV6-1 to TRBJ2-7; TRBD2 matches 9 bases. Germline-derived CDR1 and CDR2 are MNHNS and SASEGT. With 4 bases clipped from V and 3 bases from J, the junction kept 4 bases outside the gene matches. CDR3 size: 14 residues. CDR3 sequence: CASSAGLANYEQYF. The CDR3 nucleotides are TGTGCCAGCAGTGCGGGACTAGCAAACTACGAGCAGTACTTC.

V and J are TRBV25-1 and TRBJ2-5, with 8 nucleotides matching TRBD1. Germline-derived CDR1 and CDR2 are MGHDK and SYGVNS. This CDR3 has 14 residues. J gave up 7 bases and V 3 bases, and 7 bases lay outside the gene matches. The CDR3 DNA sequence: TGTGCCAGCAGTGACTGGGGACAGGCGGCGACCCAGTACTTC. Translation: CASSDWGQAATQYF.

V usage is TRBV9 and J usage is TRBJ1-5; D call uncertain. Trimming took 10 bases from V and 0 from J, leaving 11 bases between them. The CDR3 is made up of 13 amino acids. Germline CDR1 reads SGDLS; CDR2 reads YYNGEE. The CDR3 is CAPGGYSNQPQHF. The DNA for the CDR3 is TGTGCCCCTGGAGGTTATAGCAATCAGCCCCAGCATTTT.

The rearrangement joins TRBV5-1 to TRBJ2-7; TRBD2 aligns across 14 bases. The CDR3 contains 14 residues. Germline CDR1 is SGHRS and CDR2 is YFSETQ. Unmatched junction bases numbered 4, after V lost 5 bases and J lost 6 bases. The CDR3 spells CASSGTSGRGEQYF. The CDR3 nucleotides read TGCGCCAGCAGTGGGACTAGCGGGAGAGGCGAGCAGTACTTC. Supplemented by reference TRBV5-1 and TRBJ2-7, the full variable domain reads KAGVTQTPRYLIKTRGQQVTLSCSPISGHRSVSWYQQTPGQGLQFLFEYFSETQRNKGNFPGRFSGRQFSNSRSEMNVSTLELGDSALYLCASSGTSGRGEQYFGPGTRLTVT.

The gene calls are TRBV5-1 and TRBJ2-5; 10 bases fit TRBD2. The CDR3 runs to 14 residues. Germline V gene data show CDR1 as SGHRS and CDR2 as YFSETQ. V gave up 1 base and J gave up 5 bases; unmatched junction bases: 2. The CDR3 region is CASSLSSGGETQYF. The CDR3 DNA reads TGCGCCAGCAGCTTGAGTAGCGGGGGGGAGACCCAGTACTTC.

The J gene is TRBJ2-7, the V gene TRBV2; tentative D call: TRBD2 (6 bases). The germline V gene encodes CDR1 SNHLY and CDR2 FYNNEI. The CDR3 is 13 residues long. The V end lost 2 bases, the J end lost 4 bases, and 9 bases lay between the germline ends. The CDR3: CASSEWGRYEQYF. Written as DNA, the CDR3 is TGTGCCAGCAGTGAATGGGGGAGGTACGAGCAGTACTTC.

This clone was seen only once. The chain recombines TRBV10-2 with TRBJ1-2; D gene uncertain. Germline loops: CDR1 WSHSY, CDR2 SAAADI. The CDR3 is 15 amino acids. V gave up 2 bases and J gave up 4 bases, with 14 bases separating them. CDR3 bases: TGCGCCAGCAGTGAGGTTTCGGGGAACAGCTATGGCTACACCTTC. Translating it yields CASSEVSGNSYGYTF.

This clone was observed a single time. The rearrangement links TRBV6-1 to TRBJ2-1; tentatively, D is TRBD2 (5 bases). Germline loops: CDR1 MNHNS, CDR2 SASEGT. Deletions cut 4 bases from V and 0 bases from J, with 7 bases between. The CDR3 is made up of 14 amino acids. CDR3 amino acids: CASSAGSSYNEQFF. CDR3 bases: TGTGCCAGCAGTGCTGGGAGCTCCTACAATGAGCAGTTCTTC.

V and J are TRBV9 and TRBJ2-2; the match to TRBD1 covers 9 bases. There are 16 residues in the CDR3. Germline V gene data show CDR1 as SGDLS and CDR2 as YYNGEE. Trimming took 3 bases from V and 6 from J; bases not matched to a gene: 9. The DNA for the CDR3 is TGTGCCAGCAGCGCTAGCCCACAGGGGGCGCCCGGGGAGCTGTTTTTT. As protein: CASSASPQGAPGELFF.

The V gene is TRBV6-1, the J gene TRBJ1-4, with 9 bases matching TRBD1. Looked up from germline, CDR1 is MNHNS and CDR2 is SASEGT. There are 15 residues in the CDR3. Trimming removed 5 bases from V and 7 bases from J; junction bases left unmatched: 8. The CDR3 sequence: CASSQPGQGFEKLFF. In nucleotides, the CDR3 is TGTGCCAGCAGTCAACCGGGACAGGGATTTGAAAAACTGTTTTTT.